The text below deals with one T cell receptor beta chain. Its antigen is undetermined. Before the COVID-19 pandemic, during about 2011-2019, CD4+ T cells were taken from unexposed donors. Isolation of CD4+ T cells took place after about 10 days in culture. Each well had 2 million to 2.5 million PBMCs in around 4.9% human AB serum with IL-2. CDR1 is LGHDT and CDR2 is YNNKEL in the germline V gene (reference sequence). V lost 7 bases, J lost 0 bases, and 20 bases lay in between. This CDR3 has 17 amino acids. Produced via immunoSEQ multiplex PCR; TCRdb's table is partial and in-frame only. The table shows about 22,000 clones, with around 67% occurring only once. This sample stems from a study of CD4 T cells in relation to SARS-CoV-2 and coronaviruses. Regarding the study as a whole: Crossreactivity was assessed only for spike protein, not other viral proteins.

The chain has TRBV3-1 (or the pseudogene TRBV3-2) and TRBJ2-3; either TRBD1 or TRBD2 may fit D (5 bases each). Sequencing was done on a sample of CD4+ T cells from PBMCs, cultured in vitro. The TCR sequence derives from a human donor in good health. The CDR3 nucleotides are TGTGCCAGCAATAATGGGACCAAGACCCCTAGCACAGATACGCAGTATTTT. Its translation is CASNNGTKTPSTDTQYF.